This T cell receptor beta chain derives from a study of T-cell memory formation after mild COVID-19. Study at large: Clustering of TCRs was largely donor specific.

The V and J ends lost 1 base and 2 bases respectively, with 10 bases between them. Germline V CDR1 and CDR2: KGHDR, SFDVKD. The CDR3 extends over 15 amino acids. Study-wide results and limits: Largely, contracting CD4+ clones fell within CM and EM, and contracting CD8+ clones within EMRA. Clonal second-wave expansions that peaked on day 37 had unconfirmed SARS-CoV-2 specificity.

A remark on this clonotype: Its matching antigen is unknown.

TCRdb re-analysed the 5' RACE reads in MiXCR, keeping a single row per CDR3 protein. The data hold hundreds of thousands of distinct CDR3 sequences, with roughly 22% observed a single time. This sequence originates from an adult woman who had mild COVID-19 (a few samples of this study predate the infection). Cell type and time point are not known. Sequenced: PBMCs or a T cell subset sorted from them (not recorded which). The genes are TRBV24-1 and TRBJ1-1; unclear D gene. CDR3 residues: CATSDLGRSNTEAFF. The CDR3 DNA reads TGTGCCACCAGTGATTTAGGCAGGAGTAACACTGAAGCTTTCTTT.